This T cell receptor (beta chain) was recovered during a study of blood T cell repertoires in COVID-19. Study at large: The United States, Italy and Spain were the sources of the acute and convalescent COVID-19 samples. PBMCs, B-cell-depleted T cells, or T cells were the source of the cDNA or gDNA that made up the material.

Per the original methods: It was from reference gene primer amplification that nucleated cell counts were estimated. Assay: immunoSEQ multiplex PCR; the TCRdb copy retains only in-frame clones and omits some. For V, J and clone size, that table is used; D and trimming come from the DNA. The sample includes fewer than 80,000 clones, more than 80% of them seen just once. This clone occurred once. Trimming stripped 4 bases from V and 1 base from J, with 8 bases between. CDR3 length: 14 residues. Germline CDR1 LGHNA, CDR2 YNFKEQ. The sequence came from a man between 25 and 39 years old with acute or convalescent COVID-19. The gene calls are TRBV4-2 and TRBJ1-5, with no clear D. Sequencing used peripheral blood. The CDR3 sequence: CASSRDGSNQPQHF. In DNA form, the CDR3 reads TGTGCCAGCAGCCGCGACGGGAGCAATCAGCCCCAGCATTTT.